This TCR beta chain stems from a study of cytomegalovirus exposure and HLA in healthy donors. Study background: A subsequent analysis reported that the 100 to 150 validation repertoires were produced on the same platform that had also been used for the 600 to 700 first-cohort repertoires. Whole-study results and caveats: 164 TCR beta chains were listed as cytomegalovirus-associated. The classifier reportedly diagnosed cytomegalovirus status with high specificity and sensitivity.

TCRdb's table, derived via immunoSEQ multiplex PCR, lists solely in-frame clones and lacks some. The data hold fewer than 350,000 clones, with roughly 90% observed a single time. Among the 110 or so subjects of the validation cohort, separate from the roughly 650-subject first cohort, were the donors. About this clone: Its target is unknown.

This TCR was sampled from a woman aged 18-35 years in good health and CMV-seronegative. The sample taken for sequencing was PBMCs.

CDR3 amino acids: CASSPRLYQETQYF. The CDR3 DNA reads TGTGCCAGCAGTCCACGGTTGTACCAAGAGACCCAGTACTTC. V usage is TRBV27 and J usage is TRBJ2-5, with unresolved D. CDR1 and CDR2 (germline): MNHEY, SMNVEV (reference sequence). The ends were cut back, 5 bases at V and 0 bases at J, with 10 bases in the middle. The CDR3 sequence is 14 residues long.